The sample holds a few counts of the clone carrying this T cell receptor (beta chain). The data derive from a study of T cells in Graves' hyperthyroidism and ophthalmopathy. Study-level information: Initial diagnosis, before any treatment, was when peripheral blood was collected.

The study left out patients who had uncontrolled infection, other autoimmune disease, pregnancy or lactation. Isolation of PBMCs was performed on around 9.4 ml fresh peripheral blood. There were TCR beta CDR3 regions amplified from RNA transcripts. The TCR CDR3 first-round RT-PCR relied on the HTBI primer set. MiXCR was run by TCRdb on the multiplex PCR reads, yielding one entry per CDR3 protein. The table shows hundreds of thousands of distinct CDR3 sequences, with approximately 15% occurring only once. The V and J ends lost 2 bases and 4 bases, in that order; junction bases with no gene match: 11. Germline V lookup: CDR1 MNHNY, CDR2 SVGAGI (reference sequence). CDR3 size: 17 residues.

Material for sequencing was blood. The sequence was obtained from a woman aged 45 to 65 with Graves' ophthalmopathy. The chain combines TRBV6-6 with TRBJ2-7, with TRBD1 identical over 10 bases. CDR3 protein: CASSYPKPGQGKYEQYF. In DNA form, the CDR3 reads TGTGCCAGCAGTTACCCTAAACCGGGACAGGGGAAATACGAGCAGTACTTC.